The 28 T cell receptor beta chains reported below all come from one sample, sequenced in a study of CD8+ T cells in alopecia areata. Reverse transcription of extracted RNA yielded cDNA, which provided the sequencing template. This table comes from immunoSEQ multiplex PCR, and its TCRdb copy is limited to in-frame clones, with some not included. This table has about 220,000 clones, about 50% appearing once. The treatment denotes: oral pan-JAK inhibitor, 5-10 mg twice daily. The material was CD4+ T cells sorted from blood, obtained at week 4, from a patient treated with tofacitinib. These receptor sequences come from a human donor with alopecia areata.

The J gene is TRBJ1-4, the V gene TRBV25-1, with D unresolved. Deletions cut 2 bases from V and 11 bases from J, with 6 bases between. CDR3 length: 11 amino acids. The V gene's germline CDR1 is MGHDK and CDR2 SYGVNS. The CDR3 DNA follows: TGTGCCAGCAGTGAAGATGGGAAACTGTTTTTT. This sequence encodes CASSEDGKLFF. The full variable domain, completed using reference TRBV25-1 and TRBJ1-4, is EADIYQTPRYLVIGTGKKITLECSQTMGHDKMYWYQQDPGMELHLIHYSYGVNSTEKGDLSSESTVSRIRTEHFPLTLESARPSHTSQYLCASSEDGKLFFGSGTQLSVL.

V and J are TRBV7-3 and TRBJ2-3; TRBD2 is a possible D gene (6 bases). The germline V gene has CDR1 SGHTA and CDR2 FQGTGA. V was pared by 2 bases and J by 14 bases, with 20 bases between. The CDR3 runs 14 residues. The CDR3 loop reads CASSLQNGQGLLYF. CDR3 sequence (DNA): TGTGCCAGCAGCTTACAAAATGGCCAGGGACTTCTGTATTTT.

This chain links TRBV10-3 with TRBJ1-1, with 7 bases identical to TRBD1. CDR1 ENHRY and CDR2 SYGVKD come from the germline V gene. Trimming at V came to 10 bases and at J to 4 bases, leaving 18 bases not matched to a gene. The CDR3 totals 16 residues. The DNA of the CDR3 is TGTGCCACCAGACAGTCTTCAGGGGGAGGGGGCACTGAAGCTTTCTTT. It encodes CATRQSSGGGGTEAFF.

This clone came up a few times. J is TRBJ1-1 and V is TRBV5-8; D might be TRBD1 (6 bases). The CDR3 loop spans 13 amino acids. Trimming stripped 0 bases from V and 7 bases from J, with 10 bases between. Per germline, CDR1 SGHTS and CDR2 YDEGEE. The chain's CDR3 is CASSLARGSEAFF. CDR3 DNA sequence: TGTGCCAGCAGCTTGGCCAGGGGTAGTGAAGCTTTCTTT.

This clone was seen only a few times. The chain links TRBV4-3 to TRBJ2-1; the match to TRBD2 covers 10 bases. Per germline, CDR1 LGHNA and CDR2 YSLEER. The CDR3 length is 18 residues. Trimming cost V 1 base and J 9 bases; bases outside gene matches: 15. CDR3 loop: CASSQALRLAGVPSEQFF. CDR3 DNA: TGCGCCAGCAGCCAAGCCCTCCGGCTAGCGGGGGTTCCTAGTGAGCAGTTCTTC.

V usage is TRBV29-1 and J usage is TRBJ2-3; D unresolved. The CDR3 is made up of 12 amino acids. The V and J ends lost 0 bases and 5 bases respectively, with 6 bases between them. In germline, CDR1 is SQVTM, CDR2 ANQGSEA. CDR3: CSVEERGDTQYF. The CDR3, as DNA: TGCAGCGTTGAAGAACGAGGAGATACGCAGTATTTT.

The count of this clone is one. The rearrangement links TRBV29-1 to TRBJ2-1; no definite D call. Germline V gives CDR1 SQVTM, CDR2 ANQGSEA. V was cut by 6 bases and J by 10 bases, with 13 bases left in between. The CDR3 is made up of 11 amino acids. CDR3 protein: CSVARAGEQFF. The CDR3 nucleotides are TGCAGCGTGGCCCGGGCTGGAGAGCAGTTCTTC.

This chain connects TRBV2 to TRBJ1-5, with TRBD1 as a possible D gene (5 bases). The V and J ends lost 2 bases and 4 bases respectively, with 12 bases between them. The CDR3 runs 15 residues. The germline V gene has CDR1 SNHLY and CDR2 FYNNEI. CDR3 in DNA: TGTGCCAGCAGTGAACGGACAAATTCAAATCAGCCCCAGCATTTT. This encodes CASSERTNSNQPQHF.

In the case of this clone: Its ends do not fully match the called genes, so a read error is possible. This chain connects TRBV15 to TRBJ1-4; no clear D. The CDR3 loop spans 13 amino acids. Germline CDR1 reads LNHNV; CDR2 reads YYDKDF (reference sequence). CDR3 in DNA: TGTGCCAGCCGTACAAAGGCTAAGGAAAAACTGTTTTTT. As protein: CASRTKAKEKLFF.

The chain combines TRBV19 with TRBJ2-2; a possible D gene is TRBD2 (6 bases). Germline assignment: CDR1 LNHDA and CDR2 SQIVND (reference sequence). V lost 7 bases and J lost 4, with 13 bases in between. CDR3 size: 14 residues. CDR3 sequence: CASKETRTTGELFF. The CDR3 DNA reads TGTGCCAGTAAAGAGACTAGAACCACCGGGGAGCTGTTTTTT.

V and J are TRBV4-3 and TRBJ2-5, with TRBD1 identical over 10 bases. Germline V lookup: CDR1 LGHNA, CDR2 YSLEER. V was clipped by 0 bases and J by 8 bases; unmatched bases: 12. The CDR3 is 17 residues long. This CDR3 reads CASSQDPDRGLLRTQYF. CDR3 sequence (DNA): TGCGCCAGCAGCCAAGATCCCGACAGGGGGCTGTTACGCACCCAGTACTTC.

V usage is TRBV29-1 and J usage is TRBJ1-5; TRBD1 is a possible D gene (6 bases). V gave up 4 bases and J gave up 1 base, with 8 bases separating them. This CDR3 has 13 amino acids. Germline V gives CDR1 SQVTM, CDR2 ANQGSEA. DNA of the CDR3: TGCAGCGTTGGGGGGCAAAGCAATCAGCCCCAGCATTTT. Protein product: CSVGGQSNQPQHF.

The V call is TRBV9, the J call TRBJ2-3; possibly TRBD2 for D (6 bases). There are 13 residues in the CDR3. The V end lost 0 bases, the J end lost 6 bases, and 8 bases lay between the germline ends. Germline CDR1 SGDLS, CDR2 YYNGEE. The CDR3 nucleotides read TGTGCCAGCAGCGTAGGACTAGTGGATACGCAGTATTTT. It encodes CASSVGLVDTQYF.

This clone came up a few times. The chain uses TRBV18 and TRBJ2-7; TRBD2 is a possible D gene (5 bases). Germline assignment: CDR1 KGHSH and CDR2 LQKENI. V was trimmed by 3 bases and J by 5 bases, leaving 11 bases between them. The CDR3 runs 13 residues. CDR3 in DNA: TGTGCCAGCTCACCGGGCGGGCCGGACGAGCAGTACTTC. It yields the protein CASSPGGPDEQYF.

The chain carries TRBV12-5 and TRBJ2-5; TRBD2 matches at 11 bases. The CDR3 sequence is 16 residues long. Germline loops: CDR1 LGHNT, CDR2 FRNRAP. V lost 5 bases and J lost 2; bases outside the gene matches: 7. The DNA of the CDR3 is TGTGCTAGTGGTCTAAGACTAGCGGGGAGACAAGAGACCCAGTACTTC. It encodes CASGLRLAGRQETQYF.

The CDR3 DNA reads as TGTGCCAGCACCGAGAGGCCGAACTACGAGCAGTACTTC. This sequence encodes CASTERPNYEQYF. The gene calls are TRBV2 and TRBJ2-7; no clear D. Germline values: CDR1 SNHLY, CDR2 FYNNEI. Trimming took off 7 bases at V and 3 bases at J, with 13 bases between the two ends. The CDR3 is 13 residues long.

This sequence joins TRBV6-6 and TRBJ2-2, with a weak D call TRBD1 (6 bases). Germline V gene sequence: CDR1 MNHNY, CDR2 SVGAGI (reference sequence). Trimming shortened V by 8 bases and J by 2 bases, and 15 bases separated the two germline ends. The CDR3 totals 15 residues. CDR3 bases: TGTGCCAGCGGCCCCCGGGACAAAAACACCGGGGAGCTGTTTTTT. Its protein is CASGPRDKNTGELFF.

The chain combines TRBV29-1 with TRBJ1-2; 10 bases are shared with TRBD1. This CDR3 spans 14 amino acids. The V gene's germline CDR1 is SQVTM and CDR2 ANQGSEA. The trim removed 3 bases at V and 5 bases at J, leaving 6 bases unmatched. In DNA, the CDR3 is TGCAGCGTTGAGGCGGACAGGGGGAGGTATGGCTACACCTTC. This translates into CSVEADRGRYGYTF.

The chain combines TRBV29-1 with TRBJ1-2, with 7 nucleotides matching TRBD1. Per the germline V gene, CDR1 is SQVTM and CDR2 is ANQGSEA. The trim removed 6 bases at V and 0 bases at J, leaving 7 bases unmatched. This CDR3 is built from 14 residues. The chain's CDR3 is CSVRGQFANYGYTF. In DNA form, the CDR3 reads TGCAGCGTGCGGGGACAGTTTGCTAACTATGGCTACACCTTC.

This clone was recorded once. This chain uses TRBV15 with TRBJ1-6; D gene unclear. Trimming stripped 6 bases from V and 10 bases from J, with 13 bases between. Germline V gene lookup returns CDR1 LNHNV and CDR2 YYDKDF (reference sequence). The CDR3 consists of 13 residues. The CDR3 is CATSTEVPSPLHF. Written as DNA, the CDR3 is TGTGCCACCAGTACTGAGGTTCCCTCACCCCTCCACTTT.

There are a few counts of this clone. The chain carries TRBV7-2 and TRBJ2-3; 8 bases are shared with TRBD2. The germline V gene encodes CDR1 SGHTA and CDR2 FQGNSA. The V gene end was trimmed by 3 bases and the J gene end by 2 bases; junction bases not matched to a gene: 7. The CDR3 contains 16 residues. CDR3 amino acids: CASSFRGGLATDTQYF. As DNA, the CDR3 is TGTGCCAGCAGCTTCAGGGGAGGACTAGCCACAGATACGCAGTATTTT.

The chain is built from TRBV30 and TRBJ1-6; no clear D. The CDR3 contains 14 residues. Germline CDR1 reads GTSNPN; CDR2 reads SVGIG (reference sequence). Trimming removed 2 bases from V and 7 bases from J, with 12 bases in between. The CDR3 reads CAWSPSRGNSPLHF. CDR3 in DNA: TGTGCCTGGAGTCCGAGTCGAGGGAATTCACCCCTCCACTTT.

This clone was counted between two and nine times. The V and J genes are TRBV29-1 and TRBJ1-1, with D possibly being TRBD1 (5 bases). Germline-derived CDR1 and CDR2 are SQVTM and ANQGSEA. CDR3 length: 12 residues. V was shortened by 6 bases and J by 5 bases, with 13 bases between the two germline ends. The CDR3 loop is CSVLPGGTEAFF. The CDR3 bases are TGCAGCGTCCTCCCGGGGGGGACTGAAGCTTTCTTT. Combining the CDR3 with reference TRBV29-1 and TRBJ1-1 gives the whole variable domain SAVISQKPSRDICQRGTSLTIQCQVDSQVTMMFWYRQQPGQSLTLIATANQGSEATYESGFVIDKFPISRPNLTFSTLTVSNMSPEDSSIYLCSVLPGGTEAFFGQGTRLTVV.

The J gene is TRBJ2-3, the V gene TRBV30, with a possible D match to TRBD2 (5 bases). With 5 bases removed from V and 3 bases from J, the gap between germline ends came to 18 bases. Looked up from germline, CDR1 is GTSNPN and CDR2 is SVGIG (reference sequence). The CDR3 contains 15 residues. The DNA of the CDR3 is TGTGCCTGGTCTTCAGGAGAGAGGGAAACAGATACGCAGTATTTT. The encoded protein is CAWSSGERETDTQYF.

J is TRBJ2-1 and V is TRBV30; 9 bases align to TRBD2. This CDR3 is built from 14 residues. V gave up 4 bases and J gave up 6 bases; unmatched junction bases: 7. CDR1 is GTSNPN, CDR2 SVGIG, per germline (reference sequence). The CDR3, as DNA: TGTGCCTGGAAATCGGGACTAGCCCCCAATGAGCAGTTCTTC. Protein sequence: CAWKSGLAPNEQFF.

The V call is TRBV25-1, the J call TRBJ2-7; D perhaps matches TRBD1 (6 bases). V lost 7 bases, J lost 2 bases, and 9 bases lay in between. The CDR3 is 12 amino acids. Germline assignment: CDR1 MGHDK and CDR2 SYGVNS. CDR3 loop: CASKGQPYEQYF. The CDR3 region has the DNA TGTGCCAGCAAAGGACAGCCCTACGAGCAGTACTTC.

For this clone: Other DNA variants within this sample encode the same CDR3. CDR3 bases: TGCAGCGTTGAAGGTAGGATGAACACTGAAGCTTTCTTT. It yields the protein CSVEGRMNTEAFF. The chain links TRBV29-1 to TRBJ1-1; D is undetermined. This CDR3 spans 13 amino acids. Trimming pared 1 base from V and 0 bases from J, leaving 6 bases between. Germline V gene lookup returns CDR1 SQVTM and CDR2 ANQGSEA.

The CDR3 DNA follows: TGTGCCAGCTCACCGGACGTGGGGAATGAGCAGTTCTTC. Its translation is CASSPDVGNEQFF. This chain uses TRBV18 with TRBJ2-1; D call uncertain. The CDR3 length is 13 residues. V lost 3 bases and J 7 bases, leaving 10 bases between the germline ends. CDR1 is KGHSH, CDR2 LQKENI, per germline.